In this sample, the clone carrying this T cell receptor (beta chain) turned up many times. What it binds is not known. It was template switching that added a universal primer site, and there were unique molecular identifiers on the cDNA. In TCRdb, the 5' RACE reads were re-called with MiXCR into one record per CDR3 protein. The sample includes hundreds of thousands of distinct CDR3 sequences, 6.1% of them seen just once. The data were taken from a study of identical twins. The study's findings and limits: The more abundant beta clonotypes in cord blood had fewer insertions, and memory repertoires did not show this. For out-of-frame alpha sequences shared by twins, low generation probability was in excess.

V shed 7 bases, J shed 9 bases, and the junction held 17 bases outside the gene matches. This CDR3 has 16 residues. Germline V CDR1 and CDR2: SGHRS, YFSETQ. The receptor comes from a man younger than 30 in good health. The source material was naive T cells sorted from blood. The chain is built from TRBV5-1 and TRBJ2-1, with TRBD2 identical over 9 bases. The CDR3 here is CASLTTSGARRGEQFF. The DNA of the CDR3 is TGCGCCAGCTTAACGACTAGCGGAGCAAGACGGGGTGAGCAGTTCTTC.